By share, the clone carrying this T cell receptor beta chain counts as large. The antigen is undetermined. This sample was included in a study of post-analysis software for immune sequencing data. Study results and limitations: The authors found that F measure strongly co-clustered same-batch samples. TRBV5-6, TRBV5-1 and TRBV20-1 belonged to a set of a handful of TRBV segments that were more frequent in patients than controls. Relative to controls, patients with multiple sclerosis showed significantly lower normalized Chao1 diversity.

TCR beta cDNA libraries had unique molecular identifiers. Using its own MiXCR run on the PCR reads, TCRdb lists one record per CDR3 protein. The table has 600,000 to 750,000 distinct CDR3 sequences, around 64% seen once. The CDR3 covers 13 residues. The ends lost 5 bases at V and 10 bases at J; junction bases unmatched: 3. Germline CDR1 reads LNHNV; CDR2 reads YYDKDF (reference sequence). The chain joins TRBV15 to TRBJ2-1; 12 nucleotides agree with TRBD2. The clonotype originates from a girl aged 2-10 years with multiple sclerosis. Input material: blood. The DNA of the CDR3 is TGTGCCACCAGCCGACTAGCGGGAGAGGAGCAGTTCTTC. It specifies CATSRLAGEEQFF. Supplemented by reference TRBV15 and TRBJ2-1, the full variable domain reads DAMVIQNPRYQVTQFGKPVTLSCSQTLNHNVMYWYQQKSSQAPKLLFHYYDKDFNNEADTPDNFQSRRPNTSFCFLDIRSPGLGDTAMYLCATSRLAGEEQFFGPGTRLTVL.